What follows describes a single TCR beta chain. The antigen it recognizes is unknown. Nothing much larger sits one base from this clone, and base qualities are not available. The sample's time point, from its label and the paper: pre-sensitization, week 0. What the treatment or condition label conveys for this sample: therapeutic diphenylcyclopropenone sensitization with weekly scalp DPC. Blood at each patch-test visit was drawn before the patch test was applied. Patients were eligible if aged 18 to 70, diagnosed with alopecia and judged suitable for DPC therapy, and pregnant patients were excluded. Total RNA was extracted from unfractionated whole blood collected in Tempus Blood RNA tubes. The CDR3 sequence holds 15 residues, the cysteine and phenylalanine included. This entry keeps only the CDR3 DNA: 45 bases, framed from base 1. For CDR1 and CDR2, the germline V gene lists LGHNA and YSLEER. V is cut by 0 bases and J by 5 bases, and the space between the germline ends is 13 bases.

These data come from a study of human T cells and chemical hapten exposure (TCRdb year 2021). For the study in its entirety: For sensitization, 2% DPC in acetone was applied to a roughly 2 cm by roughly 2 cm area of upper inner arm skin. Patients additionally received weekly therapeutic DPC doses to the scalp throughout the roughly 25-week study period. Patch testing was done on the upper back using Finn chambers containing 0.01% DPC, and results were scored after 6 days according to International Contact Dermatitis Research Group standards. The mostly female patient cohort included alopecia areata with under or over 50% scalp involvement, alopecia totalis and alopecia universalis. The libraries were sequenced as a pool, and the TCR yield per sample differed mostly because of small variations in library volumes within the pool. This study followed changes in the peripheral blood TCR repertoire in vivo during primary and secondary sensitization of alopecia patients to the hapten diphenylcyclopropenone (DPC). Blood was sampled from patients pre-sensitization (week 0) and at 2, 6 and about 24 weeks after DPC sensitization. For TCR sequencing, blood came from approximately 29 alopecia patients at anywhere from one to four time points (pre-sensitization, 2, 6 and 24 weeks). Points the paper makes about the study in general: No change with DPC sensitization was found in the number of TCRs above 1 in 1000 frequency, and no evidence of global repertoire structure alterations was found. Patch test score was positively correlated with the number of PT1 expanded TCRs, with significance at thresholds 8, 16 and 32 but not at 4. Because every patient had alopecia, a presumed autoimmune disease, the patients' immune response might differ from that of healthy individuals. After repeated subsampling, changes were observed in the strength of the expansion versus patch-test correlation and in the threshold at which the correlation became significant. Expanded TCRs formed significantly more large CDR3 similarity clusters than pre-sensitization or healthy control sets, consistent with antigen-driven responses.

Preparation of the library involved RACE. Sequenced on a NextSeq 500. During library preparation, unique molecular identifiers were attached to individual cDNA molecules so that TCRs could be counted in a quantitative, reproducible way. Each blood RNA sample was used to sequence both TCR alpha and TCR beta chains. Per the source publication's procedure: Samples had a median of roughly 87,000 TCRs, with a range from about 23,224 to 690,600. V, J and CDR3 annotation of the TCR reads was carried out using the Decombinator software suite. For PS versus PT1 abundance plots, all samples were subsampled to the same number of TCRs (28,000). Expanded TCRs were defined as absent before sensitization and observed at least eight times at the 2-week time point. Using fastp trimming at Q25 and MiXCR clonotype assembly, TCRdb reanalyzed the public sequencing data and kept in-frame beta chains. Rows are combined by CDR3 protein, so each entry shows the most common genes and DNA. The V and J calls come from TCRdb's annotation, not from the publication. The sample table shows fewer than 350,000 distinct CDR3 sequences, and just under 8% are seen once. The ten largest make up 0.9% to 1.5% of the sample.

The sequence links TRBV4-3 to TRBJ1-1, with the D segment identity uncertain. The source material was whole blood, sampled in connection with sensitization to the hapten diphenylcyclopropenone (DPC). The origin of this receptor is a man younger than 35 with alopecia areata. Some clones in this sample may be carry-over from other donors' samples. Here is the DNA: TGCGCCAGCAGCCAAGATTGGGAGGGTAGGACTGAAGCTTTCTTT. This codes for CASSQDWEGRTEAFF.